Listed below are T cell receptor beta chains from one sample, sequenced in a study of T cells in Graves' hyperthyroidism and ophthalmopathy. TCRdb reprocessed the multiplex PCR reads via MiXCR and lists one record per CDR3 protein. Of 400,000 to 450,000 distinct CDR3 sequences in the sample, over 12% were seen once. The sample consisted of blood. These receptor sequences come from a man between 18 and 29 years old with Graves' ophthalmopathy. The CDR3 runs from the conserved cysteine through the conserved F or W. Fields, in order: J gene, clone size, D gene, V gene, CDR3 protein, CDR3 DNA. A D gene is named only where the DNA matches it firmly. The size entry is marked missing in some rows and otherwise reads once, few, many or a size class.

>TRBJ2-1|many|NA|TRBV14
CASRERGPYNEQFF
TGTGCCAGCAGGGAACGGGGGCCCTACAATGAGCAGTTCTTC
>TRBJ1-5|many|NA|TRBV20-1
CSARELGRRDLPDYSNQPQHF
TGCAGTGCTAGAGAGTTAGGGCGCAGGGACCTCCCGGATTATAGCAATCAGCCCCAGCATTTT
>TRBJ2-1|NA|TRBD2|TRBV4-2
CASSQDPLAGAASYNEQSF
TGTGCCAGCAGCCAAGATCCCTTAGCGGGGGCAGCCTCCTACAATGAGCAGTCCTTC
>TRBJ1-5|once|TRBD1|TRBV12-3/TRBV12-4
CASSLLPGGRQPQHF
TGTGCCAGCAGTCTCTTACCAGGGGGCAGGCAGCCCCAGCATTTT
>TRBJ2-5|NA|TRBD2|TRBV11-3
CASSSTSGRVETQYF
TGTGCCAGCAGCTCGACGAGCGGGAGGGTAGAGACCCAGTACTTC
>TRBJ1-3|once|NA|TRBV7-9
CASSPGEGVVDF
TGTGCCAGCAGCCCCGGGGAAGGAGTTGTGGATTTT
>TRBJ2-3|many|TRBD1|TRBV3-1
CASSQNAGTADTQYF
TGTGCCAGCAGCCAAAACGCCGGGACAGCAGATACGCAGTATTTT
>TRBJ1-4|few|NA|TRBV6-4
CATAHKEDNEKLFF
TGTGCCACAGCTCATAAGGAGGATAATGAAAAACTGTTTTTT
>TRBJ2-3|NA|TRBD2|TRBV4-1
CASSRPLADSRDTQYF
TGCGCCAGCAGCCGTCCTCTAGCGGACTCACGAGATACGCAGTATTTT
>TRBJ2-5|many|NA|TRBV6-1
CASRMDHSRQETQYF
TGTGCCAGCAGGATGGACCATTCTCGGCAAGAGACCCAGTACTTC
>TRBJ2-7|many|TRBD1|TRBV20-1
CSASGTGIFEQYF
TGCAGTGCCTCCGGGACAGGGATCTTCGAGCAGTACTTC
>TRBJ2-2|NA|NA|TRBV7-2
CASSGDNYGEPFF
TGTGCCAGCAGCGGGGACAACTACGGGGAGCCGTTTTTT
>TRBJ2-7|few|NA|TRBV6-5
CASSYFSGDDEQYF
TGTGCCAGCAGTTACTTTTCGGGAGATGACGAGCAGTACTTC
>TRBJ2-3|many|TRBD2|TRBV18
CASSPPREGRDTQYF
TGTGCCAGCTCACCACCGCGGGAGGGCCGAGATACGCAGTATTTT
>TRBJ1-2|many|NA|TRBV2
CASSLQTNYGYTF
TGTGCCAGCAGCCTTCAAACTAACTATGGCTACACCTTC
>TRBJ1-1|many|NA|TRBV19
CASSIGDGLMNTEAFF
TGTGCCAGTAGTATAGGAGACGGACTCATGAACACTGAAGCTTTCTTT
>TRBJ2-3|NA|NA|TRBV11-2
CASSLDRDSTDTQYF
TGTGCCAGCAGCTTAGATAGGGACAGCACAGATACGCAGTATTTT
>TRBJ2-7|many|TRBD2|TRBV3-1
CASSQKSGNPYEQYF
TGTGCCAGCAGCCAAAAAAGCGGGAATCCCTACGAGCAGTACTTC
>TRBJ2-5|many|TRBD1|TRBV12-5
CASASGQGLETQYF
TGTGCTAGTGCCTCCGGACAGGGGTTGGAGACCCAGTACTTC
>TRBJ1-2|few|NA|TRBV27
CTSRPLERYGYTF
TGTACCAGCAGACCCTTAGAACGTTATGGCTACACCTTC
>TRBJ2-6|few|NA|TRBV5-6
CASSLSGIINGANVLTF
TGTGCCAGCAGCTTGTCAGGGATTATTAATGGGGCCAACGTCCTGACTTTC
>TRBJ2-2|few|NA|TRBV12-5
CASGGGGELFF
TGTGCTAGTGGTGGCGGCGGGGAGCTGTTTTTT
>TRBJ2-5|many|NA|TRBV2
CASGGEETQYF
TGTGCCAGCGGAGGAGAAGAGACCCAGTACTTC